This TCR beta chain was documented in a study of T cell responses to AZD1222 COVID-19 vaccine. This CDR3 is built from 16 residues. V lost 4 bases, J lost 2 bases, and 4 bases stayed unmatched. CDR1 and CDR2 (germline): MDHEN, SYDVKM. The table came from immunoSEQ multiplex PCR; TCRdb's copy has only in-frame clones and leaves some out. The data show tens of thousands of clones, more than 65% seen once. This chain links TRBV28 with TRBJ2-1; 11 bases align to TRBD2. This receptor was taken from an adult in good health. The sequencing here drew on peripheral blood, taken on day 0 of AZD1222 vaccination. The CDR3 reads CASSSKLAGAYNEQFF. The CDR3 nucleotides are TGTGCCAGCAGTTCAAAACTAGCGGGAGCCTACAATGAGCAGTTCTTC.